This TCR beta chain stems from a study of blood T cell repertoires in COVID-19 (dated by TCRdb to 2018 to 2021). General notes on the study: Samples covering the acute and convalescent phases of COVID-19 were provided by collaborators in the United States, Italy and Spain. The prospective study material was composed of cDNA or gDNA derived from T cells, B-cell-depleted T cells, or PBMCs. Deeply sampled blood TCRbeta repertoires from subjects exposed to, actively infected with, or recovered from COVID-19 were included in the dataset. The repertoires were released in a freely available public database meant as a resource for research on the immune response to SARS-CoV-2. Samples were obtained from the ongoing ImmuneRACE study (first 160 participants) and from over a thousand subjects provided by 6 global collaborators. The sample metadata nearly always contained a de-identified subject ID, COVID-19 status, age in years and sex. HLA class I and class II types, where available, came from metadata supplied by the sample provider rather than from assay-based typing. General study outcomes and caveats: How much clinical and demographic metadata was included differed by source and by participant, and the metadata was provided uncurated.

Collaborating institutions collected whole blood in K2EDTA tubes following their own protocols. Collaborator samples were shipped for TCRbeta analysis as frozen whole blood, isolated PBMCs, or DNA extracted from either sample type. The CDR3 goes from the cysteine to the phenylalanine over 12 residues. The read is trimmed to its CDR3 DNA, 36 bases read in frame from base 1. From a lookup of the germline V gene (reference sequence), CDR1 and CDR2 are GTSNPN and SVGIG. V drops 5 bases and J drops 4 bases, leaving 11 bases in between. The immunoSEQ Assay, a bias-controlled multiplex PCR, was used to amplify TCRbeta CDR3 regions from genomic DNA. The published analysis was carried out like this. Nucleated cell counts per sample were estimated from amplification of reference gene primers within the assay. Sequence reads were collapsed and filtered to measure the absolute abundance of every unique TCRbeta CDR3 rearrangement. Productive Simpson clonality was computed per sample as the square root of Simpson's diversity index over productive rearrangements. TCRdb obtained this table from immuneACCESS and retained in-frame rearrangements with V and J assigned. These tables miss some clones; where compared with another copy, unresolved V genes account for less than half of the shortfall, and the remainder is unexplained. Clonal size and the V and J genes are those of that table, whereas D and trimming came from the DNA. The sample table lists nearly 35,000 clones, less than 85% of them with a count of one. The ten largest clonotypes hold roughly 15% of the sample.

Points on this clone: It has no known antigen specificity. Within one base of it there is no much larger clone, and no base qualities were kept.

In this chain, TRBV30 is recombined with TRBJ1-1, and the D gene may be TRBD1, 5 bases matching. This receptor was taken from a human donor with acute or convalescent COVID-19. The donor label of this sample is uncertain. The material sequenced was peripheral blood. CDR3 sequence: CAWGPRATEAFF. The DNA is as follows: TGTGCCTGGGGGCCCAGGGCCACTGAAGCTTTCTTT.